What follows are 27 T cell receptor beta chains derived from one specimen sequenced in a study of blood T cell repertoires in COVID-19 (dated by TCRdb to the early 2020s). The library was made by the immunoSEQ multiplex PCR assay. TCRdb stores this immuneACCESS table with in-frame sequences only. Part of the clones is absent; in the studies checked, under half of the shortfall reflects unresolved V genes, and no reason is known for the rest. The sample table lists around 72,000 clones, over 80% of them with a count of one. The top ten clonotypes cover 7% to 10% of the sample. Sequencing was carried out using peripheral blood. The origin of the receptors is a middle-aged man with active COVID-19.

The CDR3 region is CASSEGARETQYF. CDR3 nucleotides: TGTGCCAGCAGTGAGGGGGCTCGGGAGACCCAGTACTTC. This chain connects TRBV25-1 to TRBJ2-5, with TRBD1 as a possible D gene (6 bases). The CDR3 extends over 13 amino acids. V lost 3 bases to trimming and J lost 5 bases, with 10 bases between them. Germline CDR1 and CDR2: MGHDK and SYGVNS.

This chain links TRBV18 with TRBJ1-4, with 10 nucleotides matching TRBD1. The CDR3 has 14 amino acids. Germline V gene sequence: CDR1 KGHSH, CDR2 LQKENI. Germline trimming cut 3 bases from V and 11 bases from J; bases unmatched to any gene: 6. Here the CDR3 DNA reads TGTGCCAGCTCACCGGGGACAGGGGATCAGAAACTGTTTTTT. It translates to CASSPGTGDQKLFF.

The V gene is TRBV6-4, the J gene TRBJ2-3, with TRBD2 matching over 9 bases. From germline, CDR1 is MRHNA and CDR2 SNTAGT. The CDR3 runs to 17 residues. V was clipped by 3 bases and J by 4 bases; unmatched bases: 11. CDR3 nucleotide sequence: TGTGCCAGCAGTGAACTCCTAGCGGGAATATCAGCAGATACGCAGTATTTT. Residues: CASSELLAGISADTQYF.

The gene calls are TRBV5-1 and TRBJ1-2, with D perhaps matching TRBD1 (6 bases). This CDR3 contains 14 residues. Per germline, CDR1 SGHRS and CDR2 YFSETQ. The V end was cut by 6 bases, the J end by 4 bases, with 16 bases between. The CDR3 DNA is TGCGCCAGCACCAGGCTGGGGGCCGGCTATGGCTACACCTTC. Residues: CASTRLGAGYGYTF. Filled out from reference TRBV5-1 and TRBJ1-2, the complete variable domain reads KAGVTQTPRYLIKTRGQQVTLSCSPISGHRSVSWYQQTPGQGLQFLFEYFSETQRNKGNFPGRFSGRQFSNSRSEMNVSTLELGDSALYLCASTRLGAGYGYTFGSGTRLTVV.

This clone was observed a handful of times. This rearrangement joins TRBV27 to TRBJ2-1; 8 bases are a match to TRBD2. With 3 bases clipped from V and 0 bases from J, the junction kept 10 bases outside the gene matches. The CDR3 has 18 amino acids. Germline V CDR1 and CDR2: MNHEY, SMNVEV (reference sequence). CDR3 DNA sequence: TGTGCCAGCAGTTTCCCGGGGGGGCCATCTCTCTCCTACAATGAGCAGTTCTTC. Encoded protein: CASSFPGGPSLSYNEQFF.

The chain couples TRBV19 to TRBJ1-1; weak D call: TRBD1 (5 bases). Trimming cost V 2 bases and J 0 bases, with 19 bases left between them. The CDR3 covers 18 residues. The V gene's germline CDR1 is LNHDA and CDR2 SQIVND (reference sequence). The CDR3 loop is CASSINVGGTGMNTEAFF. The CDR3 nucleotides are TGTGCCAGTAGTATAAACGTGGGGGGGACGGGAATGAACACTGAAGCTTTCTTT.

The chain combines TRBV4-3 with TRBJ1-3; 8 bases are a match to TRBD1. J gave up 0 bases and V 3 bases, and 4 bases lay outside the gene matches. Germline V CDR1 and CDR2: LGHNA, YSLEER. The CDR3 runs to 16 residues. As DNA, the CDR3 is TGCGCCAGCAGCCAGACAGGGGCCTTCTCTGGAAACACCATATATTTT. Translated: CASSQTGAFSGNTIYF.

V is TRBV7-2 and J is TRBJ1-2, with D possibly TRBD1 on 5 matching bases. There are 17 residues in the CDR3. Between the trimmed V and J ends, which lost 2 bases and 4 bases, there was a span of 20 bases. Germline values: CDR1 SGHTA, CDR2 FQGNSA. CDR3 amino acids: CASSLRRPTAGGYGYTF. The CDR3 coding sequence is TGTGCCAGCAGCTTACGGCGGCCGACAGCCGGGGGCTATGGCTACACCTTC.

The rearrangement links TRBV7-9 to TRBJ2-7, with 9 nucleotides matching TRBD1. J gave up 5 bases and V 1 base, and 6 bases lay outside the gene matches. The CDR3 is made up of 15 amino acids. CDR1 is SEHNR, CDR2 FQNEAQ, per germline (reference sequence). The DNA for the CDR3 is TGTGCCAGCAGCTTAGGACAGGGGGTTTGGGACGAGCAGTACTTC. Protein product: CASSLGQGVWDEQYF. The variable domain in full, completed from reference TRBV7-9 and TRBJ2-7, reads DTGVSQNPRHKITKRGQNVTFRCDPISEHNRLYWYRQTLGQGPEFLTYFQNEAQLEKSRLLSDRFSAERPKGSFSTLEIQRTEQGDSAMYLCASSLGQGVWDEQYFGPGTRLTVT.

The CDR3 nucleotides read TGTGCCAGCATCGTAACGGCGGGGGGGGATACGCAGTATTTT. Its protein is CASIVTAGGDTQYF. J is TRBJ2-3 and V is TRBV7-2; 9 bases are a match to TRBD2. CDR1 and CDR2 (germline): SGHTA, FQGNSA. V trimming: 7 bases; J trimming: 6 bases; junction bases outside the gene matches: 8. The CDR3 runs 14 residues.

The gene calls are TRBV14 and TRBJ2-7; TRBD1 agrees at 7 bases. CDR1 is SGHDN and CDR2 is FVKESK in the germline V gene. V was clipped by 3 bases and J by 3 bases; unmatched bases: 5. This CDR3 contains 14 residues. CDR3 in DNA: TGTGCCAGCAGCCAGATGACAGGGTACTACGAGCAGTACTTC. Its translation is CASSQMTGYYEQYF.

For the CDR3, the DNA is TGTGCCAGCAGTCCCCAACAGGGGGAAGTTGAAGCTTTCTTT. This encodes CASSPQQGEVEAFF. The chain links TRBV6-4 to TRBJ1-1; 8 bases align to TRBD1. V was pared by 5 bases and J by 7 bases, with 9 bases of the junction left unmatched. Germline V gives CDR1 MRHNA, CDR2 SNTAGT. CDR3 length: 14 amino acids.

Here the CDR3 reads CASRQGGRGYEQYF. CDR3 nucleotide sequence: TGTGCCAGCAGGCAAGGGGGACGGGGCTACGAGCAGTACTTC. V and J are TRBV7-9 and TRBJ2-7; the D gene is possibly TRBD1 (6 bases). The germline V gene encodes CDR1 SEHNR and CDR2 FQNEAQ (reference sequence). The CDR3 has 14 amino acids. Trimming took 6 bases from V and 3 from J, leaving 15 bases between them.

The chain carries TRBV5-1 and TRBJ2-3, with TRBD2 identical over 7 bases. Germline V lookup: CDR1 SGHRS, CDR2 YFSETQ. The CDR3 contains 12 residues. Trimming at V came to 3 bases and at J to 5 bases, leaving 0 bases not matched to a gene. The CDR3 bases are TGCGCCAGCAGCTGGGAGGGAGATACGCAGTATTTT. Its protein is CASSWEGDTQYF.

This rearrangement joins TRBV19 to TRBJ1-2; TRBD1 aligns across 8 bases. This CDR3 is built from 12 residues. Germline V CDR1 and CDR2: LNHDA, SQIVND (reference sequence). Losses at the gene ends were 7 bases for V and 3 bases for J; bases not matched to a gene: 1. The CDR3 bases are TGTGCCAGTACAGGGGGCGACTATGGCTACACCTTC. This encodes CASTGGDYGYTF.

This chain connects TRBV3-1 (or the pseudogene TRBV3-2) to TRBJ1-1; 8 positions match TRBD1. CDR1 LGHDT and CDR2 YNNKEL come from the germline V gene (reference sequence). This CDR3 region has 14 residues. V trimming: 6 bases; J trimming: 1 base; junction bases outside the gene matches: 4. The CDR3: CASRDRAQNTEAFF. CDR3 nucleotides: TGTGCCAGCAGGGACAGGGCCCAGAACACTGAAGCTTTCTTT.

The chain links TRBV13 to TRBJ1-5; possible D gene TRBD1, 6 bases. There are 15 residues in the CDR3. V lost 0 bases to trimming and J lost 4 bases, with 10 bases between them. From germline, CDR1 is PRHDT and CDR2 FYEKMQ (reference sequence). The CDR3 loop is CASSLGWDTNQPQHF. DNA of the CDR3: TGTGCCAGCAGCTTAGGCTGGGACACTAATCAGCCCCAGCATTTT.

The chain recombines TRBV5-1 with TRBJ2-1; TRBD2 aligns across 9 bases. V lost 1 base, J lost 7 bases, and 9 bases stayed unmatched. The CDR3 is 16 residues long. Germline V lookup: CDR1 SGHRS, CDR2 YFSETQ. The CDR3 DNA sequence: TGCGCCAGCAGCTTGCTGGCGGGAGGGTCTGGAAATGAGCAGTTCTTC. Its translation is CASSLLAGGSGNEQFF.

The rearrangement uses TRBV28 and TRBJ2-7; D not resolved. This CDR3 region has 15 residues. Trimming cost V 1 base and J 0 bases, with 10 bases left between them. Germline loops: CDR1 MDHEN, CDR2 SYDVKM. CDR3: CASSLLGPLSYEQYF. CDR3 bases: TGTGCCAGCAGTTTATTGGGCCCGCTCTCCTACGAGCAGTACTTC.

This chain joins TRBV2 and TRBJ2-5; 10 nucleotides agree with TRBD2. The V and J ends lost 5 bases and 5 bases, in that order; junction bases with no gene match: 8. The CDR3 is 15 residues long. Germline CDR1 SNHLY, CDR2 FYNNEI. The CDR3 reads CASSRLAGVGETQYF. The CDR3 coding sequence is TGTGCCAGCAGTAGGCTAGCGGGAGTCGGTGAGACCCAGTACTTC.

V is TRBV5-4 and J is TRBJ1-2; 7 bases fit TRBD1. Germline V CDR1 and CDR2: SGHNT, YYREEE (reference sequence). The trim removed 2 bases at V and 8 bases at J, leaving 15 bases unmatched. The CDR3 totals 16 residues. This CDR3 is CASSLYRDSYLGGYTF. Here the CDR3 DNA reads TGTGCCAGCAGCTTATACCGGGACAGCTACCTGGGGGGCTACACCTTC.

This clone was seen a single time. J is TRBJ2-7 and V is TRBV5-6; D is perhaps TRBD1 (6 bases). The V end lost 0 bases, the J end lost 3 bases, and 10 bases lay between the germline ends. This CDR3 comprises 14 residues. The V gene's germline CDR1 is SGHDT and CDR2 YYEEEE. Here the CDR3 DNA reads TGTGCCAGCAGCTTGGCAGGGGCGTACTACGAGCAGTACTTC. Translation: CASSLAGAYYEQYF.

This CDR3 is CASSPRTSRYEQYF. CDR3 bases: TGTGCCAGCAGCCCGCGGACTAGTCGGTACGAGCAGTACTTC. The chain recombines TRBV7-2 with TRBJ2-7, with 7 bases lining up with TRBD2. This CDR3 comprises 14 residues. Germline CDR1 reads SGHTA; CDR2 reads FQGNSA. J was trimmed by 4 bases and V by 5 bases; bases with no gene match: 8.

This sequence joins TRBV6-1 and TRBJ1-5; 8 bases are a match to TRBD1. CDR3 length: 15 amino acids. With V trimmed by 3 bases and J by 1 base, 2 bases remained unmatched. Germline V lookup: CDR1 MNHNS, CDR2 SASEGT. The CDR3 here is CASSEDRASNQPQHF. In DNA, the CDR3 is TGTGCCAGCAGTGAGGACAGGGCAAGCAATCAGCCCCAGCATTTT.

The chain links TRBV28 to TRBJ1-2, with 7 positions matching TRBD1. This CDR3 comprises 12 residues. J lost 5 bases, V lost 5 bases, and 2 bases had no gene match. CDR1 is MDHEN, CDR2 SYDVKM, per germline. This CDR3 is CASSPTGYGYTF. The DNA of the CDR3 is TGTGCCAGCAGTCCGACAGGGTATGGCTACACCTTC.

The chain combines TRBV14 with TRBJ2-1; 7 nucleotides match TRBD1. J was trimmed by 7 bases and V by 0 bases; bases with no gene match: 3. Germline CDR1 SGHDN, CDR2 FVKESK. CDR3 length: 14 amino acids. CDR3 coding DNA: TGTGCCAGCAGCCAAGATAGGGGGCGGAATGAGCAGTTCTTC. It translates to CASSQDRGRNEQFF.

The chain joins TRBV9 to TRBJ2-5, with 7 bases that match TRBD2. CDR3 length equals 14 residues. Germline V CDR1 and CDR2: SGDLS, YYNGEE. V lost 0 bases and J lost 5; bases outside the gene matches: 4. CDR3 protein: CASSVDGGGETQYF. In nucleotides, the CDR3 is TGTGCCAGCAGCGTAGATGGGGGAGGGGAGACCCAGTACTTC.